This TCR beta chain came from a study of cytomegalovirus exposure and HLA in healthy donors. Notes on the study in general: After further analysis at a later stage, under 20,000 TCR beta sequences were associated with HLA alleles at 0.05 false discovery rate. The analysis excluded some indistinguishable V segments, including TRBV6-2 and TRBV6-3. Common viral pathogens (according to a later analysis) appeared linked to several of the most significant clusters.

The PCR used 60 Vbeta and 13 Jbeta primers. Sequencing used immunoSEQ multiplex PCR; TCRdb keeps in-frame clones, though not all of them. Of around 170,000 clones listed, 70% to 80% are singletons. Details on this clone: Its specificity is not known.

The CDR3 loop spans 14 amino acids. The germline V and J ends were trimmed by 0 bases and 5 bases, with 11 bases remaining between them. CDR1 and CDR2 from the germline V gene are SGHRS and YFSETQ. The receptor was isolated from a man aged 18-30 years in good health and CMV-seronegative. Sequencing input: PBMCs. The rearrangement links TRBV5-1 to TRBJ2-5, with unresolved D. The CDR3 nucleotides are TGCGCCAGCAGCTTGGGTCCCACCGAGGAGACCCAGTACTTC. It is translated as CASSLGPTEETQYF.